This TCR beta chain was retrieved from a study of blood T cell repertoires in COVID-19. Trimming cost V 0 bases and J 4 bases, with 12 bases left between them. This CDR3 has 14 amino acids. The germline gives CDR1 SQVTM, CDR2 ANQGSEA. Generated by immunoSEQ multiplex PCR, the TCRdb table keeps only in-frame clones and is missing some. This table holds a few hundred thousand clones, roughly 91% found once. This TCR derives from a young woman who had recovered from COVID-19. V and J are TRBV29-1 and TRBJ1-2; no clear D. Input material: PBMCs or T cells enriched from blood (not recorded which). The CDR3 loop is CSVEDAARGYGYTF. DNA of the CDR3: TGCAGCGTTGAAGATGCGGCCCGAGGCTATGGCTACACCTTC.